The rows below give T cell receptor beta chains drawn from one sample of a study of blood T cell repertoires in COVID-19. Repertoires were generated with immunoSEQ multiplex PCR, while TCRdb's copy carries only in-frame clones and drops some. The data hold about 26,000 clones, with roughly 84% observed a single time. Sequenced input: peripheral blood. These receptors were obtained from a human donor in a cohort sampled during active COVID-19. Both conserved end residues are part of each CDR3.

CDR3 protein	V gene
CASSLGLAGGPYRNEQFF	TRBV11-3
CASSLLFGKTGTRIYNEQFF	TRBV28
CAWKVQGANEKLFF	TRBV30
CASSQDMEGNDYGYTF	TRBV4-3
CASSLVNAGGYQGNEQFF	TRBV7-2
CASSTSIGRGGQETQYF	TRBV5-4
CASSPIGGDEQYF	TRBV18
CASSYAETFYNEQFF	TRBV6-2/TRBV6-3
CASSQGQGLQSYEQYF	TRBV3-1/TRBV3-2
CASSLRLSVSSYEQYF	TRBV7-3
CASSRRYSTGPSPLHF	TRBV4-3
CASNRGETYEQYF	TRBV25-1
CASRATSGGQETQYF	TRBV2
CATSDPVRAPNEQFF	TRBV24-1
CASSTQRGDSYNEQFF	TRBV9
CASSSTDTQYF	TRBV5-4
CASSTLHILNTEAFF	TRBV19
CASSTGKGYTF	TRBV5-5
CASSNTRRLYTGELFF	TRBV21-1
CASREGGGHNTEAFF	TRBV19
CASRKTGIGEQYF	TRBV19
CASSQKPAGDTGELFF	TRBV5-1
CASSLLTGSTNEKLFF	TRBV7-9
CSVGQGYEQYF	TRBV20-1
CATSRQWDRGVNTEAFF	TRBV15
CASSLMRAGIPYEQYF	TRBV5-6
CATEPDRGKGNTIYF	TRBV19
CASSRPAESRYGYTF	TRBV9
CASSDLAGETTDTQYF	TRBV4-1
CSPLGDTTYTYSNQPQHF	TRBV29-1
CASSKAMADVGGHQPQHF	TRBV23-1
CASSLARYEQYF	TRBV11-2
CASSLPGQGKKLFF	TRBV5-6
CASSLAPRTGSYEQYF	TRBV7-2
CAITVYPDTQYF	TRBV12-3/TRBV12-4
CASNPGNPVTVYEQYF	TRBV5-1
CASSSGQGAKQPQHF	TRBV7-2
CASSQTGPLEYEQYF	TRBV28
CASSLWAGGMDEQFF	TRBV5-1
CASSLAGFQETQYF	TRBV11-2
CASSPYRALNTIYF	TRBV7-2